This T cell receptor (beta chain) was sequenced in a study of identical twins. The CDR3 runs 15 residues. CDR1 is DFQATT, CDR2 SNEGSKA, per germline (reference sequence). Deletions cut 3 bases from V and 3 bases from J, with 16 bases between. Study-wide findings and caveats: The presence of invariant MAIT and iNKT cells could partly confound analyses of zero-insertion sequences.

A remark on this clonotype: The antigen is undetermined.

TCRdb called the 5' RACE reads again in MiXCR, with one record for every CDR3 protein. The sample yields around 690,000 distinct CDR3 sequences, around 20% seen once. The same sample was also studied in work on T cells expressing NK-cell markers. That work contributes: The study drew TCR beta repertoires from sorted CD3+CD56+NKG2C+, CD3+CD56+NKG2C- and CD3+CD56-NKG2C+ T cells. HCMV serostatus: most of the eight sequenced donors positive, one negative.

The chain has TRBV20-1 and TRBJ2-3; possibly TRBD2 for D (7 bases). This TCR was recovered from a woman aged 18-29 years in good health. Material: PBMCs. The CDR3 here is CSASVGGPVTDTQYF. In DNA, the CDR3 is TGCAGTGCTAGTGTCGGGGGGCCTGTGACAGATACGCAGTATTTT.